This TCR beta chain is drawn from a study of identical twins. The ends were cut back, 0 bases at V and 2 bases at J, with 11 bases in the middle. CDR3 size: 14 residues. The germline CDR1 and CDR2 sequences are DFQATT and SNEGSKA (reference sequence). TCRdb reprocessed the 5' RACE reads via MiXCR and lists one record per CDR3 protein. The sample contains under 400,000 distinct CDR3 sequences, around 9.7% of which appear only once. As regards this clonotype: What it recognizes is unknown.

Points from the study as a whole: Beta out-of-frame sequences showed weaker excess sharing between twins. Those out-of-frame alpha sequences shared by twins showed an excess of low generation probability.

This chain connects TRBV20-1 to TRBJ2-7, with a weak D call TRBD2 (6 bases). The sequencing sample was made of naive T cells sorted from blood. This receptor was taken from a woman between 45 and 65 years old in good health. CDR3 in DNA: TGCAGTGCTAGAGATAGGGCGGGAACCTACGAGCAGTACTTC. Translated, it gives CSARDRAGTYEQYF.